One and the same sample provided the 20 T cell receptor beta chains below, sequenced in a study of cytomegalovirus exposure and HLA in healthy donors. Sequencing used immunoSEQ multiplex PCR; TCRdb keeps in-frame clones, though not all of them. Among over 200,000 clones listed, 90% were seen once. Sequencing input: PBMCs. These receptors were collected from a woman in her thirties in good health and CMV-seronegative.

This clone was picked up one time. The chain has TRBV5-1 and TRBJ2-1, with 13 positions matching TRBD2. The germline CDR1 and CDR2 sequences are SGHRS and YFSETQ. The CDR3 has 19 amino acids. The J segment lost 0 bases and the V segment lost 1 base, leaving 7 bases of the junction unmatched. The CDR3 region has the DNA TGCGCCAGCAGCTTGCGACTAGCGGGAGGAGCTCTCTCCTACAATGAGCAGTTCTTC. It yields the protein CASSLRLAGGALSYNEQFF.

This chain joins TRBV28 and TRBJ1-4; D is uncertain. CDR3 size: 13 residues. Germline V CDR1 and CDR2: MDHEN, SYDVKM. V lost 3 bases, J lost 4 bases, and 6 bases lay in between. The CDR3 DNA follows: TGTGCCAGCAGTTTGTCCGGTAATGAAAAACTGTTTTTT. Its protein product is CASSLSGNEKLFF.

The chain is built from TRBV27 and TRBJ1-1; no reliable D call. Trimming left V 3 bases short and J 2 bases short, with 13 bases between. Germline CDR1 and CDR2: MNHEY and SMNVEV (reference sequence). The CDR3 length is 15 residues. CDR3 sequence (DNA): TGTGCCAGCAGTTTTCTGGAGTCCCTCAACACTGAAGCTTTCTTT. This encodes CASSFLESLNTEAFF.

This clone was seen only once. This chain joins TRBV4-3 and TRBJ2-1; D remains ambiguous. The germline V gene encodes CDR1 LGHNA and CDR2 YSLEER. The CDR3 has 14 residues. The V gene lost 0 bases and the J gene lost 6 bases, with 9 bases spanning the gap. The CDR3 loop reads CASSQEPKSNEQFF. The CDR3 DNA follows: TGCGCCAGCAGCCAAGAGCCAAAATCCAATGAGCAGTTCTTC.

This clone showed up just once. This chain links TRBV29-1 with TRBJ2-2; a possible D gene is TRBD2 (6 bases). The CDR3 is made up of 13 amino acids. Germline V CDR1 and CDR2: SQVTM, ANQGSEA. Trimming took off 4 bases at V and 1 base at J, with 7 bases between the two ends. CDR3 in DNA: TGCAGCGTTGGGCGGGAGAACACCGGGGAGCTGTTTTTT. Translating gives CSVGRENTGELFF.

The chain couples TRBV11-3 to TRBJ2-6; TRBD1 matches 7 bases. Germline V gene sequence: CDR1 SGHNT, CDR2 YENEEA. The V gene end was trimmed by 5 bases and the J gene end by 2 bases; junction bases not matched to a gene: 3. The CDR3 is 15 residues long. CDR3 sequence reads: CASSKGGTGANVLTF. The CDR3 DNA is TGTGCCAGCAGCAAAGGGGGCACTGGGGCCAACGTCCTGACTTTC. Complete variable domain (other parts from reference TRBV11-3 and TRBJ2-6): EAGVVQSPRYKIIEKKQPVAFWCNPISGHNTLYWYLQNLGQGPELLIRYENEEAVDDSQLPKDRFSAERLKGVDSTLKIQPAELGDSAVYLCASSKGGTGANVLTFGAGSRLTVL.

The chain has TRBV4-1 and TRBJ1-5, with 8 nucleotides matching TRBD1. The CDR3 length is 16 residues. V lost 2 bases, J lost 4 bases, and 7 bases stayed unmatched. In germline, CDR1 is MGHRA, CDR2 YSYEKL. In DNA, the CDR3 is TGCGCCAGCAGCCAATCCGGACAGGGAGGGAATCAGCCCCAGCATTTT. Protein: CASSQSGQGGNQPQHF.

The chain employs TRBV7-9 and TRBJ2-7; possibly TRBD1 or TRBD2 for D (6 bases each). V gave up 5 bases and J gave up 4 bases, with 21 bases separating them. The CDR3 is 16 residues long. Germline loops: CDR1 SEHNR, CDR2 FQNEAQ (reference sequence). CDR3 nucleotides: TGTGCCAGCAGCCCGCGTGGGGGCGGGGACTTTTACGAGCAGTACTTC. Translating gives CASSPRGGGDFYEQYF.

The chain combines TRBV19 with TRBJ2-1; maybe TRBD2 (6 bases). CDR3 length: 14 amino acids. CDR1 and CDR2 (germline): LNHDA, SQIVND (reference sequence). V was cut by 8 bases and J by 1 base, with 12 bases left in between. The CDR3 loop is CASFGTPSYNEQFF. In nucleotides, the CDR3 is TGTGCCAGTTTCGGGACTCCGTCCTACAATGAGCAGTTCTTC.

The gene calls are TRBV10-3 and TRBJ2-7; TRBD2 agrees at 9 bases. Germline CDR1 ENHRY, CDR2 SYGVKD. The CDR3 is 14 residues long. Trimming cost V 6 bases and J 3 bases; bases outside gene matches: 6. The DNA for the CDR3 is TGTGCCATCAGACCTAGCGGGGTTCGCTACGAGCAGTACTTC. It yields the protein CAIRPSGVRYEQYF.

The chain employs TRBV5-1 and TRBJ2-3, with TRBD2 identical over 9 bases. The germline V gene encodes CDR1 SGHRS and CDR2 YFSETQ. V shed 0 bases and J 4 bases; nucleotides not matched to a gene: 6. The CDR3 is made up of 16 amino acids. The CDR3 region has the DNA TGCGCCAGCAGCTTGGCTGGACTAGCGAGGGCAGATACGCAGTATTTT. This codes for CASSLAGLARADTQYF. The entire variable domain, with the rest obtained from reference TRBV5-1 and TRBJ2-3, is as follows: KAGVTQTPRYLIKTRGQQVTLSCSPISGHRSVSWYQQTPGQGLQFLFEYFSETQRNKGNFPGRFSGRQFSNSRSEMNVSTLELGDSALYLCASSLAGLARADTQYFGPGTRLTVL.

In its sample, this clone was seen once. The CDR3 bases are TGCGCCAGCAGCCTTGCAGTTTTCCAGCCCAATGAGCAGTTCTTC. Residues: CASSLAVFQPNEQFF. The chain couples TRBV4-3 to TRBJ2-1; unclear D gene. V dropped 4 bases and J dropped 6 bases, with 16 bases sitting between them. The CDR3 has 15 residues. Germline V gene lookup returns CDR1 LGHNA and CDR2 YSLEER.

The chain employs TRBV2 and TRBJ2-7, with D perhaps matching TRBD2 (6 bases). The CDR3 covers 14 residues. Trimming cost V 6 bases and J 6 bases, with 18 bases left between them. Germline CDR1 is SNHLY and CDR2 is FYNNEI. CDR3 sequence reads: CASRRLDPGVEQYF. Written as DNA, the CDR3 is TGTGCCAGCAGGAGACTAGACCCGGGGGTCGAGCAGTACTTC.

Comment on this clone: The junction does not match germline at one end; this may be a read error. The V call is TRBV27, the J call TRBJ2-7; 12 nucleotides align to TRBD1. CDR1 and CDR2 from the germline V gene are MNHEY and SMNVEV (reference sequence). The CDR3 sequence is 15 residues long. In nucleotides, the CDR3 is TGTGCCAGCAGCTTATTTGGGACAGGGGGCCACGAGCAGTACTTC. Residues: CASSLFGTGGHEQYF.

The chain joins TRBV5-1 to TRBJ2-1; D unclear. With 1 base removed from V and 3 bases from J, the gap between germline ends came to 14 bases. Germline V lookup: CDR1 SGHRS, CDR2 YFSETQ. The CDR3 sequence is 16 residues long. CDR3 sequence reads: CASSLNERVNYNEQFF. DNA of the CDR3: TGCGCCAGCAGCTTGAATGAGAGAGTGAACTACAATGAGCAGTTCTTC. The full variable domain, rest sourced from reference TRBV5-1 and TRBJ2-1, is KAGVTQTPRYLIKTRGQQVTLSCSPISGHRSVSWYQQTPGQGLQFLFEYFSETQRNKGNFPGRFSGRQFSNSRSEMNVSTLELGDSALYLCASSLNERVNYNEQFFGPGTRLTVL.

This clone was counted once. This sequence joins TRBV7-2 and TRBJ2-1; no definite D call. Trimming pared 5 bases from V and 7 bases from J, leaving 12 bases between. CDR1 and CDR2 from the germline V gene are SGHTA and FQGNSA. This CDR3 contains 13 residues. The CDR3 protein is CASSTIVVNEQFF. The CDR3 DNA sequence: TGTGCCAGCAGCACTATAGTAGTAAATGAGCAGTTCTTC.

This clone came up a few times. The chain recombines TRBV27 with TRBJ2-2; 12 bases agree with TRBD1. The trim removed 3 bases at V and 9 bases at J, leaving 5 bases unmatched. The CDR3 is made up of 15 amino acids. Germline-derived CDR1 and CDR2 are MNHEY and SMNVEV (reference sequence). The CDR3 region has the DNA TGTGCCAGCAGTTTTTTCGGGACAGGGGGCAGGGAGCTGTTTTTT. It is translated as CASSFFGTGGRELFF.

This clone was found a few times. V usage is TRBV5-4 and J usage is TRBJ2-7, with 13 bases aligning to TRBD2. After removal of 4 bases from V and 4 bases from J, the junction contained 8 bases not matched to a gene. Germline lookup yields CDR1 SGHNT and CDR2 YYREEE (reference sequence). The CDR3 consists of 16 residues. The chain's CDR3 is CASSGGLAGAGYEQYF. CDR3 coding DNA: TGTGCCAGCAGCGGCGGACTAGCGGGAGCCGGTTACGAGCAGTACTTC.

V usage is TRBV6-1 and J usage is TRBJ2-5; 10 positions match TRBD2. The CDR3 covers 15 residues. In germline, CDR1 is MNHNS, CDR2 SASEGT. V lost 6 bases to trimming and J lost 2 bases; unmatched junction nucleotides: 6. The CDR3 region has the DNA TGTGCCAGCAGCGGACTAGCGGACTCTCAAGAGACCCAGTACTTC. Residues: CASSGLADSQETQYF.

This rearrangement joins TRBV6-1 to TRBJ1-2, with 10 bases lining up with TRBD1. The trim removed 3 bases at V and 9 bases at J, leaving 10 bases unmatched. Germline V CDR1 and CDR2: MNHNS, SASEGT. This CDR3 contains 15 residues. CDR3 amino acids: CASSDLGQGTFRYTF. CDR3 nucleotide sequence: TGTGCCAGCAGTGATTTGGGACAGGGGACTTTTCGCTACACCTTC.